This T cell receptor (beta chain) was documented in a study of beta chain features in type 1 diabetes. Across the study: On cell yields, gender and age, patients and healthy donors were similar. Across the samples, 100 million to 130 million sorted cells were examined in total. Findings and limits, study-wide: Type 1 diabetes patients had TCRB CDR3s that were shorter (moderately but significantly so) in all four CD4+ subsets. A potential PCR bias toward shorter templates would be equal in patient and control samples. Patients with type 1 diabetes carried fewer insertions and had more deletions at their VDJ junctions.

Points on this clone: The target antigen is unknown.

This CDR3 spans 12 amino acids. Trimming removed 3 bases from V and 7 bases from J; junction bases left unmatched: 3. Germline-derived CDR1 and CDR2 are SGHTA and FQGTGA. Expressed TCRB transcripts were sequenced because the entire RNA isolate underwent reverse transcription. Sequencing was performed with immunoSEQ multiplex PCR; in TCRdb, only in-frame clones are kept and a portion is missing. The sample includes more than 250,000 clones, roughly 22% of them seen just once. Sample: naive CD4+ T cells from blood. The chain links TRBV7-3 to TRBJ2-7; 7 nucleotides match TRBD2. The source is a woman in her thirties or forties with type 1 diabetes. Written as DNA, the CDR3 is TGTGCCAGCAGCTTGCTCGGGGGGGAGCAGTACTTC. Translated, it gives CASSLLGGEQYF.